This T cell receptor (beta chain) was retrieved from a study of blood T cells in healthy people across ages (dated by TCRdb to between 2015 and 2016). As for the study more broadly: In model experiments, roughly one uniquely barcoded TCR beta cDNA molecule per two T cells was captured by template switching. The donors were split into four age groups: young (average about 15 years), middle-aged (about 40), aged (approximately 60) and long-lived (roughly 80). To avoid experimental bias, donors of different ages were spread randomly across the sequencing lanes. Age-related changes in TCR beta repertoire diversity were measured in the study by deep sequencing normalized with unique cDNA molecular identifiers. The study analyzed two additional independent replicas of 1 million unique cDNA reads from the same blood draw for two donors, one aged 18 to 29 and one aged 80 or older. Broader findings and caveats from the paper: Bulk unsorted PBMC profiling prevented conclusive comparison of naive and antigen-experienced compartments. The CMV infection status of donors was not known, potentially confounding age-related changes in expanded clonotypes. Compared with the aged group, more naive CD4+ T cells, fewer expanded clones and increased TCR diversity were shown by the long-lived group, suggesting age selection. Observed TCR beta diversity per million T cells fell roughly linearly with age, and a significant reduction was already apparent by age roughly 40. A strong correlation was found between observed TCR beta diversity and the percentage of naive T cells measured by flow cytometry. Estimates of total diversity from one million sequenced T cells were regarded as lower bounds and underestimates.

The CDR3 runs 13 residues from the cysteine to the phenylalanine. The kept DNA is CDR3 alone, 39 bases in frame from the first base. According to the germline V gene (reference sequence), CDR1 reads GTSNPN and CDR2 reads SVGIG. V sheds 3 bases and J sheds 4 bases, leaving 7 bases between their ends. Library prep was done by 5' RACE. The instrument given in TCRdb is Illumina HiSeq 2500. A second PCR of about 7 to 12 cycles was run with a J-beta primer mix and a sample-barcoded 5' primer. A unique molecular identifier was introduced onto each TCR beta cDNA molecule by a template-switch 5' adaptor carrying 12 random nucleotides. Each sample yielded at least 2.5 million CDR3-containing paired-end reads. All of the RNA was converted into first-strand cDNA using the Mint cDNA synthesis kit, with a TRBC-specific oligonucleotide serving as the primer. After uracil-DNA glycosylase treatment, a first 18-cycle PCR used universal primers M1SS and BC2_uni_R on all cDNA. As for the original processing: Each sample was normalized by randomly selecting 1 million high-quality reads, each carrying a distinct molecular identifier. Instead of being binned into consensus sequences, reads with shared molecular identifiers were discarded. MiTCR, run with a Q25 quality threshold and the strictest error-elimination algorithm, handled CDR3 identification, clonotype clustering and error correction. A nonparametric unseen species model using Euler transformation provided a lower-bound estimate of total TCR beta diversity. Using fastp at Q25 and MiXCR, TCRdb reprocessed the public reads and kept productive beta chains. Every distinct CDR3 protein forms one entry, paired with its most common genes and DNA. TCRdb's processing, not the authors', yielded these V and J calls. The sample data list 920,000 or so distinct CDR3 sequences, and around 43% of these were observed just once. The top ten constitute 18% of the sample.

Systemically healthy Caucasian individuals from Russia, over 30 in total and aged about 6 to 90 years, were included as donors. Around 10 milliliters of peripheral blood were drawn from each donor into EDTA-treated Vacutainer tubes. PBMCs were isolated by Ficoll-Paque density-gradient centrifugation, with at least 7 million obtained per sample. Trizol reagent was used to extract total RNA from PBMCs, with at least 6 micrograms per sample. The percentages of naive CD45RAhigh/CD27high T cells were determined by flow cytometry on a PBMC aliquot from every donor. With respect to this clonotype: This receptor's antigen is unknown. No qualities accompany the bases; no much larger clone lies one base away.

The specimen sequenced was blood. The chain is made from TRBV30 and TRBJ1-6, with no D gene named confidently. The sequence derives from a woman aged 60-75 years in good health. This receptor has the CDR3 CAWRGMYNSPLHF. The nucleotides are TGTGCCTGGAGGGGAATGTATAATTCACCCCTCCACTTT.